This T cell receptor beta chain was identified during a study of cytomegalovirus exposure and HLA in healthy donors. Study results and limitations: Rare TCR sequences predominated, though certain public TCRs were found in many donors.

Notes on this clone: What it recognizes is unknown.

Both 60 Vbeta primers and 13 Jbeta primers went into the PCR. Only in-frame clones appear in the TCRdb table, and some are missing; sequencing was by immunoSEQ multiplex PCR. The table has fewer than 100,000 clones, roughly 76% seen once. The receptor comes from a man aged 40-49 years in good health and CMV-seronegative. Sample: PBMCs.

CDR3 in amino acids: CASSEEAGGHTGELFF. The CDR3 DNA reads as TGTGCCAGCAGTGAAGAAGCAGGGGGCCACACCGGGGAGCTGTTTTTT. The chain joins TRBV6-1 to TRBJ2-2; TRBD1 aligns across 8 bases. The germline CDR1 and CDR2 sequences are MNHNS and SASEGT. The junction had 4 bases not matched to a gene; V was cut back by 1 base and J by 3 bases. The CDR3 has 16 residues.